The 30 T cell receptor beta chains below were found in one sample sequenced in a study of post-analysis software for immune sequencing data. Study-level findings and limits: Compared with controls, patients had more of roughly five TRBV segments, including TRBV5-6, TRBV5-1 and TRBV20-1.

What these receptors recognize is not known. Included in the TCR beta cDNA libraries were unique molecular identifiers. TCRdb re-called the PCR reads with MiXCR, one entry per CDR3 protein. Here the sample spans hundreds of thousands of distinct CDR3 sequences, around 34% being singletons. Sequenced sample: blood. All receptors derive from a girl aged 10 to 17 with multiple sclerosis.

To note about this clonotype: An end of the junction does not agree with germline; a read error may underlie this. The CDR3 DNA is TGCAGGGCTAATAGGCAGACGGGTGAGCAGTACTTC. It codes for CRANRQTGEQYF. V gene TRBV20-1 combines with J gene TRBJ2-4; D not certain. There are 12 residues in the CDR3. Germline V gene sequence: CDR1 DFQATT, CDR2 SNEGSKA (reference sequence).

This clonotype has a count of ten or more. The chain links TRBV30 to TRBJ2-3, with 7 bases that match TRBD2. CDR1 and CDR2 (germline): GTSNPN, SVGIG (reference sequence). There are 13 residues in the CDR3. The trim removed 0 bases at V and 4 bases at J, leaving 1 base unmatched. The CDR3 region has the DNA TGTGCCTGGAGTGTACGGGGGGCAGATACGCAGTATTTT. Amino acid sequence: CAWSVRGADTQYF.

With respect to this clonotype: This clone may be a read error of a much larger clone one base away. This chain links TRBV15 with TRBJ2-5; 8 bases match TRBD2. This CDR3 spans 15 amino acids. Germline CDR1 reads LNHNV; CDR2 reads YYDKDF (reference sequence). J gave up 11 bases and V 5 bases, and 16 bases lay outside the gene matches. CDR3 sequence reads: CATSARTTSGNEQYF. DNA for the CDR3: TGTGCCACCAGCGCCCGCACTACTAGCGGCAATGAGCAGTACTTC.

Note on this clonotype: It may be a read error: a sequence one base away is much more abundant. This chain joins TRBV28 and TRBJ2-5; 7 bases are a match to TRBD2. The CDR3 has 16 residues. V was pared by 7 bases and J by 5 bases, with 16 bases of the junction left unmatched. Germline-derived CDR1 and CDR2 are MDHEN and SYDVKM. DNA for the CDR3: TGTGCCAGCAATGAGCCGGGACGGGAGGATGTGGAGACCCAGTACTTC. It specifies CASNEPGREDVETQYF.

This clonotype was found many times. This chain connects TRBV12-3 or TRBV12-4 to TRBJ1-6; no clear D. V lost 5 bases and J 7 bases, leaving 9 bases between the germline ends. The CDR3 loop spans 13 amino acids. CDR3 amino acids: CASSPQSNSPLHF. The CDR3 DNA reads TGTGCCAGCAGTCCACAGAGCAATTCACCCCTCCACTTT.

The chain is built from TRBV7-3 and TRBJ2-2; TRBD2 aligns across 8 bases. V dropped 8 bases and J dropped 8; count of bases not matched to a gene: 10. This CDR3 has 14 residues. CDR1 SGHTA and CDR2 FQGTGA come from the germline V gene. The CDR3 DNA follows: TGTGCCAGCGGCACAGCGGGAGTGTCTGGGGAGCTGTTTTTT. Protein product: CASGTAGVSGELFF.

The rearrangement uses TRBV20-1 and TRBJ2-2; the D gene is possibly TRBD2 (6 bases). The germline CDR1 and CDR2 sequences are DFQATT and SNEGSKA (reference sequence). There are 14 residues in the CDR3. V lost 6 bases to trimming and J lost 6 bases, with 17 bases between them. CDR3 loop: CSALGSSGPGELFF. CDR3 bases: TGCAGTGCCCTGGGGAGTAGCGGTCCCGGGGAGCTGTTTTTT.

The rearrangement links TRBV6-1 to TRBJ2-2; TRBD2 matches 10 bases. This CDR3 is 18 amino acids long. Per germline, CDR1 MNHNS and CDR2 SASEGT. Losses at the gene ends were 6 bases for V and 1 base for J; bases not matched to a gene: 11. The CDR3 coding sequence is TGTGCCAGCAGCCTGACAGGGCTAGCGGGAGTGAACACCGGGGAGCTGTTTTTT. This codes for CASSLTGLAGVNTGELFF.

This clonotype has at least ten counts. The chain carries TRBV20-1 and TRBJ2-1; D not certain. CDR3 length equals 13 residues. The V end lost 3 bases, the J end lost 6 bases, and 12 bases lay between the germline ends. The germline CDR1 and CDR2 sequences are DFQATT and SNEGSKA (reference sequence). CDR3 protein: CSARSIRGNEQFF. CDR3 coding DNA: TGCAGTGCTAGGAGCATCCGAGGCAATGAGCAGTTCTTC.

This clonotype was picked up many times. The V and J genes are TRBV6-5 and TRBJ1-2; tentatively, D is TRBD1 (5 bases). Deletions cut 4 bases from V and 3 bases from J, with 12 bases between. The V gene's germline CDR1 is MNHEY and CDR2 SVGAGI. CDR3 length: 14 amino acids. The CDR3 loop is CASSSGDGYYGYTF. The CDR3 DNA follows: TGTGCCAGCAGTTCCGGGGACGGTTACTATGGCTACACCTTC.

The chain is built from TRBV12-3 or TRBV12-4 and TRBJ2-1, with unresolved D. V lost 0 bases and J 0 bases, leaving 3 bases between the germline ends. CDR3 length: 14 residues. CDR3 loop: CASSLAISYNEQFF. As DNA, the CDR3 is TGTGCCAGCAGTTTAGCCATCTCCTACAATGAGCAGTTCTTC.

The rearrangement links TRBV5-1 to TRBJ1-1; TRBD1 agrees at 10 bases. CDR1 SGHRS and CDR2 YFSETQ come from the germline V gene. V was clipped by 5 bases and J by 1 base; unmatched bases: 8. The CDR3 has 16 amino acids. CDR3 in amino acids: CASRDRQGATNTEAFF. CDR3 nucleotides: TGCGCCAGCAGGGATAGACAGGGGGCGACGAACACTGAAGCTTTCTTT. Together with reference TRBV5-1 and TRBJ1-1, the CDR3 gives the full variable domain: KAGVTQTPRYLIKTRGQQVTLSCSPISGHRSVSWYQQTPGQGLQFLFEYFSETQRNKGNFPGRFSGRQFSNSRSEMNVSTLELGDSALYLCASRDRQGATNTEAFFGQGTRLTVV.

V usage is TRBV20-1 and J usage is TRBJ2-5; D is unclear. Germline V gene sequence: CDR1 DFQATT, CDR2 SNEGSKA (reference sequence). V shed 0 bases and J shed 11 bases, with 13 bases lying between them. The length of the CDR3 is 12 residues. The CDR3 region is CSARDRTNEQYF. The CDR3 DNA sequence: TGCAGTGCTAGAGATCGCACCAATGAGCAGTACTTC.

This sequence joins TRBV4-1 and TRBJ2-5, with 7 bases lining up with TRBD2. The J call may be in error: the DNA end matches TRBJ2-7 better. Germline V gene lookup returns CDR1 MGHRA and CDR2 YSYEKL. CDR3 length: 14 amino acids. The DNA for the CDR3 is TGCGCCAGCAGCCAAGGTTCGGGGGGCTACGAGCAGTACTTC. Encoded protein: CASSQGSGGYEQYF.

This clonotype was detected many times. CDR3 residues: CASSPKGLALETQYF. The CDR3 coding sequence is TGTGCCAGCAGCCCCAAGGGACTAGCGCTAGAGACCCAGTACTTC. V gene TRBV7-9 combines with J gene TRBJ2-5; TRBD2 matches at 10 bases. The germline gives CDR1 SEHNR, CDR2 FQNEAQ (reference sequence). The trim removed 5 bases at V and 4 bases at J, leaving 7 bases unmatched. This CDR3 is 15 amino acids long.

This clonotype was seen repeatedly, ten times or more. The chain employs TRBV20-1 and TRBJ2-5; D is undetermined. The length of the CDR3 is 10 residues. V was clipped by 3 bases and J by 7 bases, with 6 bases between them. CDR1 is DFQATT and CDR2 is SNEGSKA in the germline V gene (reference sequence). The CDR3 region has the DNA TGCAGTGCTAGTCCGGGGACCCAGTACTTC. Encoded protein: CSASPGTQYF.

A word on this clonotype: One junction end disagrees with the germline gene, perhaps due to a read error. The chain uses TRBV14 and TRBJ2-5; unclear D gene. In germline, CDR1 is SGHDN, CDR2 FVKESK. The CDR3 is 14 residues long. Here the CDR3 DNA reads TGTGCCAGCAGCTTACATCCTGTCCAAGAGACCCGGTACTTC. Protein product: CASSLHPVQETRYF.

Concerning this clonotype itself: Since a much larger clone is just one base distant, this may be a read error. It is likely a read error, because the conserved phenylalanine at the end of the CDR3 is missing. This chain uses TRBV20-1 with TRBJ2-1; the D is unclear. Trimming took 3 bases from V and 0 from J, leaving 12 bases between them. Germline V gene lookup returns CDR1 DFQATT and CDR2 SNEGSKA (reference sequence). CDR3 length: 15 residues. In DNA form, the CDR3 reads TGCAGTGCTAGTTCGGTAGCAGACTCCTACAATGAGCAGTTCGTC. Protein: CSASSVADSYNEQFV.

This clonotype was recorded many times. This chain uses TRBV7-8 with TRBJ2-5; 14 bases map to TRBD2. Germline lookup yields CDR1 SGHVS and CDR2 FQNEAQ. The CDR3 is made up of 18 amino acids. The V segment lost 1 base and the J segment 4 bases; nucleotides outside the gene matches: 8. CDR3 DNA: TGTGCCAGCAGCTTAGTGACTAGCGGGAGGGGTGGAGGAGAGACCCAGTACTTC. Translation: CASSLVTSGRGGGETQYF. Supplemented by reference TRBV7-8 and TRBJ2-5, the full variable domain reads GAGVSQSPRYKVAKRGQDVALRCDPISGHVSLFWYQQALGQGPEFLTYFQNEAQLDKSGLPSDRFFAERPEGSVSTLKIQRTQQEDSAVYLCASSLVTSGRGGGETQYFGPGTRLLVL.

The table lists this clonotype with many counts. The V and J genes are TRBV10-3 and TRBJ2-1, with TRBD2 matching 7 bases. V lost 6 bases, J lost 2 bases, and 7 bases stayed unmatched. CDR3 length: 15 amino acids. Per the germline V gene, CDR1 is ENHRY and CDR2 is SYGVKD. The CDR3 spells CAISGEGGAYNEQFF. CDR3 DNA: TGTGCCATCAGCGGAGAGGGAGGGGCCTACAATGAGCAGTTCTTC.

The chain joins TRBV29-1 to TRBJ1-1; no reliable D call. CDR3 length: 13 amino acids. Per germline, CDR1 SQVTM and CDR2 ANQGSEA. Trimming left V 4 bases short and J 0 bases short, with 9 bases between. This CDR3 reads CSVGKKLNTEAFF. CDR3 bases: TGCAGCGTTGGAAAGAAGTTGAACACTGAAGCTTTCTTT.

This chain connects TRBV20-1 to TRBJ1-4; 11 bases line up with TRBD1. The germline V gene encodes CDR1 DFQATT and CDR2 SNEGSKA (reference sequence). With V trimmed by 3 bases and J by 7 bases, 10 bases remained unmatched. This CDR3 region has 16 residues. The CDR3 loop reads CSARGPGTGGTEKLFF. CDR3 DNA: TGCAGTGCTAGGGGTCCCGGGACAGGGGGAACTGAAAAACTGTTTTTT.

This clonotype was seen many times. V and J are TRBV20-1 and TRBJ1-2, with TRBD1 identical over 8 bases. The trim removed 0 bases at V and 4 bases at J, leaving 7 bases unmatched. Per the germline V gene, CDR1 is DFQATT and CDR2 is SNEGSKA (reference sequence). The CDR3 sequence is 15 residues long. In DNA, the CDR3 is TGCAGTGCTAGAGATCGGACAGGGCCTTCCTATGGCTACACCTTC. Residues: CSARDRTGPSYGYTF.

Details on this clonotype: A much bigger clone sits one base away, suggesting this may be a read error. This sequence joins TRBV24-1 and TRBJ2-7, with TRBD2 identical over 9 bases. Germline V gene sequence: CDR1 KGHDR, CDR2 SFDVKD. J gave up 7 bases and V 1 base, and 16 bases lay outside the gene matches. The CDR3 length is 18 residues. Here the CDR3 DNA reads TGTGCCACCAGTGATTTACGGACTAGCGTGAGCTCCTACAATGAGCAGTACTTC. Translation: CATSDLRTSVSSYNEQYF.

With regard to this clonotype: A much more abundant neighbour one base away suggests this may be a read error. V usage is TRBV29-1 and J usage is TRBJ2-7; 9 bases match TRBD1. Losses at the gene ends were 5 bases for V and 7 bases for J; bases not matched to a gene: 12. Germline CDR1 and CDR2: SQVTM and ANQGSEA. CDR3 length: 14 residues. The CDR3 protein is CSVCVQGARNEQYF. CDR3 DNA sequence: TGCAGCGTTTGTGTACAGGGGGCTCGGAATGAGCAGTACTTC.

The rearrangement uses TRBV7-2 and TRBJ1-1, with TRBD1 as a possible D gene (5 bases). V was trimmed by 2 bases and J by 5 bases, leaving 9 bases between them. Germline V CDR1 and CDR2: SGHTA, FQGNSA. The CDR3 is 13 residues long. CDR3 nucleotides: TGTGCCAGCAGCTTAAAACGACAGACTGAAGCTTTCTTT. Protein sequence: CASSLKRQTEAFF.

The table lists this clonotype with many counts. V usage is TRBV3-1 and J usage is TRBJ2-1; D is uncertain. CDR3 length: 15 amino acids. V was clipped by 4 bases and J by 0 bases, with 10 bases between them. Per germline, CDR1 LGHDT and CDR2 YNNKEL (reference sequence). CDR3 loop: CASSPLSSSYNEQFF. The CDR3 coding sequence is TGTGCCAGCAGCCCCTTATCGAGCTCCTACAATGAGCAGTTCTTC.

This clonotype was counted at least ten times. The gene calls are TRBV29-1 and TRBJ1-2, with D possibly matching TRBD1 (5 bases). Germline V CDR1 and CDR2: SQVTM, ANQGSEA. There are 11 residues in the CDR3. V dropped 5 bases and J dropped 4 bases, with 8 bases sitting between them. The CDR3 loop reads CSVQGGYGYTF. DNA of the CDR3: TGCAGCGTTCAGGGCGGCTATGGCTACACCTTC.

Comments on this clonotype: The junction does not match germline at one end; this may be a read error. The J gene is TRBJ2-2, the V gene TRBV12-3 or TRBV12-4, with 7 bases identical to TRBD2. CDR3 length equals 14 residues. CDR3 region: CASSSWGGVGERFF. CDR3 nucleotides: TGTGCCAGCAGTTCATGGGGAGGGGTAGGGGAGCGGTTTTTT.

The chain carries TRBV5-1 and TRBJ1-4; perhaps TRBD1 as D (5 bases). The CDR3 has 15 residues. In germline, CDR1 is SGHRS, CDR2 YFSETQ. The V end lost 0 bases, the J end lost 4 bases, and 10 bases lay between the germline ends. CDR3 residues: CASSLAGAGNEKLFF. The CDR3 DNA sequence: TGCGCCAGCAGCTTGGCCGGGGCGGGTAATGAAAAACTGTTTTTT.